The 22 T cell receptor beta chains below all came from one sample that was sequenced in a study of T cell responses to AZD1222 COVID-19 vaccine. Here immunoSEQ multiplex PCR was the method, and the copy in TCRdb shows in-frame clones only, minus some. The repertoire holds about 30,000 clones, with less than 90% as singletons. The source material was peripheral blood, sampled on day 0 of AZD1222 vaccination. The source is an adult in good health.

This chain links TRBV18 with TRBJ1-4, with D possibly matching TRBD1 (6 bases). Germline V lookup: CDR1 KGHSH, CDR2 LQKENI. Deletions cut 2 bases from V and 5 bases from J, with 9 bases between. CDR3 size: 14 residues. The CDR3 loop reads CASSPGRGNEKLFF. As DNA, the CDR3 is TGTGCCAGCTCACCAGGCAGGGGAAATGAAAAACTGTTTTTT.

V is TRBV29-1 and J is TRBJ2-3; the match to TRBD2 covers 8 bases. The V gene end was trimmed by 3 bases and the J gene end by 3 bases; junction bases not matched to a gene: 5. Germline V gives CDR1 SQVTM, CDR2 ANQGSEA. This CDR3 has 14 amino acids. The CDR3 nucleotides read TGCAGCGTTGACTCGGGGGGGCCTACAGATACGCAGTATTTT. It specifies CSVDSGGPTDTQYF.

This clone showed up just a few times. The rearrangement uses TRBV6-5 and TRBJ2-5, with D possibly TRBD2 on 6 matching bases. Germline V gene sequence: CDR1 MNHEY, CDR2 SVGAGI. The CDR3 length is 12 residues. Trimming took off 8 bases at V and 2 bases at J, with 9 bases between the two ends. CDR3 DNA: TGTGCCAGCCGGGGGAGTCAAGAGACCCAGTACTTC. Protein product: CASRGSQETQYF.

This chain links TRBV11-2 with TRBJ1-3; 8 bases match TRBD1. CDR1 SGHAT and CDR2 FQNNGV come from the germline V gene. With V trimmed by 2 bases and J by 4 bases, 4 bases remained unmatched. CDR3 length equals 15 residues. Here the CDR3 reads CASSLNRGGGNTIYF. CDR3 in DNA: TGTGCCAGCAGCTTAAACAGGGGGGGCGGAAACACCATATATTTT.

V and J are TRBV28 and TRBJ2-3; 7 nucleotides align to TRBD2. The CDR3 runs 13 residues. Trimming removed 7 bases from V and 3 bases from J; junction bases left unmatched: 4. Germline CDR1 and CDR2: MDHEN and SYDVKM. The CDR3 spells CASTLGGTDTQYF. The CDR3 DNA sequence: TGTGCCAGCACCCTCGGGGGGACAGATACGCAGTATTTT.

The chain combines TRBV19 with TRBJ1-1, with D hard to call. CDR1 LNHDA and CDR2 SQIVND come from the germline V gene (reference sequence). Trimming took 3 bases from V and 8 from J, leaving 13 bases between them. The CDR3 is 13 residues long. The CDR3 nucleotides read TGTGCCAGTAGTATTGATACGGGAGGGGAAGCTTTCTTT. Protein: CASSIDTGGEAFF.

This chain uses TRBV6-1 with TRBJ2-1; 7 nucleotides align to TRBD2. The CDR3 covers 15 residues. V shed 2 bases and J 10 bases; nucleotides not matched to a gene: 11. Looked up from germline, CDR1 is MNHNS and CDR2 is SASEGT. This CDR3 is CASSEHGGGPREQFF. CDR3 bases: TGTGCCAGCAGTGAACATGGGGGAGGGCCTAGAGAGCAGTTCTTC.

The chain employs TRBV15 and TRBJ1-2; D is unclear. Germline V lookup: CDR1 LNHNV, CDR2 YYDKDF (reference sequence). Trimming removed 1 base from V and 0 bases from J, with 21 bases in between. The CDR3 is 19 residues long. CDR3 sequence reads: CATSRVPPGPNYTNYGYTF. The CDR3 DNA reads TGTGCCACCAGCAGAGTTCCCCCGGGTCCTAATTATACTAACTATGGCTACACCTTC.

V is TRBV29-1 and J is TRBJ2-2; 7 nucleotides line up with TRBD1. CDR3 length: 13 amino acids. Germline CDR1 is SQVTM and CDR2 is ANQGSEA. The V segment lost 6 bases and the J segment 6 bases; nucleotides outside the gene matches: 7. CDR3 in amino acids: CSVRDRESGELFF. The DNA of the CDR3 is TGCAGCGTCCGCGACAGGGAGTCCGGGGAGCTGTTTTTT.

The genes are TRBV5-4 and TRBJ1-1; possible D gene TRBD1, 5 bases. The CDR3 consists of 14 residues. V was shortened by 2 bases and J by 3 bases, with 11 bases between the two germline ends. Germline V gives CDR1 SGHNT, CDR2 YYREEE (reference sequence). This chain's CDR3 is CASSLGAGDTEAFF. For the CDR3, the DNA is TGTGCCAGCAGCTTAGGGGCGGGGGACACTGAAGCTTTCTTT.

J is TRBJ1-1 and V is TRBV6-5; perhaps TRBD1 as D (5 bases). The length of the CDR3 is 14 residues. The ends were cut back, 5 bases at V and 0 bases at J, with 10 bases in the middle. Germline V CDR1 and CDR2: MNHEY, SVGAGI. CDR3: CASSLRGVNTEAFF. CDR3 DNA sequence: TGTGCCAGCAGTCTTCGGGGGGTGAACACTGAAGCTTTCTTT.

The chain joins TRBV18 to TRBJ1-2; TRBD1 might be the D (5 bases). CDR3 length: 14 amino acids. Trimming took 2 bases from V and 6 from J, leaving 13 bases between them. Germline loops: CDR1 KGHSH, CDR2 LQKENI. The CDR3 sequence is CASSPSPQGDGYTF. DNA for the CDR3: TGTGCCAGCTCACCATCCCCGCAGGGTGATGGCTACACCTTC. Looking up the rest from reference TRBV18 and TRBJ1-2 gives the full variable domain: NAGVMQNPRHLVRRRGQEARLRCSPMKGHSHVYWYRQLPEEGLKFMVYLQKENIIDESGMPKERFSAEFPKEGPSILRIQQVVRGDSAAYFCASSPSPQGDGYTFGSGTRLTVV.

The V call is TRBV5-8, the J call TRBJ2-1, with 10 bases identical to TRBD1. The CDR3 is 16 amino acids. J lost 7 bases, V lost 3 bases, and 10 bases had no gene match. CDR1 and CDR2 (germline): SGHTS, YDEGEE. The CDR3 here is CASSWWMDRGRNEQFF. The DNA of the CDR3 is TGTGCCAGCAGCTGGTGGATGGACAGGGGGAGGAATGAGCAGTTCTTC.

The chain links TRBV7-2 to TRBJ2-6, with 8 bases identical to TRBD2. V shed 6 bases, J shed 1 base, and the junction held 11 bases outside the gene matches. The germline gives CDR1 SGHTA, CDR2 FQGNSA. This CDR3 spans 18 amino acids. The CDR3 loop is CASRGELAGHSGANVLTF. The CDR3, as DNA: TGTGCCAGCAGGGGGGAGCTAGCGGGCCATTCTGGGGCCAACGTCCTGACTTTC.

The gene calls are TRBV15 and TRBJ2-1; TRBD1 is a possible D gene (5 bases). V dropped 7 bases and J dropped 0 bases, with 19 bases sitting between them. Germline V gene sequence: CDR1 LNHNV, CDR2 YYDKDF (reference sequence). The CDR3 is 17 residues long. The CDR3 bases are TGTGCCACCACCGCTAAGAGAAGGGGCAGCTCCTACAATGAGCAGTTCTTC. The encoded protein is CATTAKRRGSSYNEQFF.

The V and J genes are TRBV2 and TRBJ1-5; D remains ambiguous. V was cut by 4 bases and J by 8 bases, with 15 bases left in between. The CDR3 extends over 14 amino acids. The V gene's germline CDR1 is SNHLY and CDR2 FYNNEI. The CDR3 DNA sequence: TGTGCCAGCAGTGTACGACGGGAATTGGAGCCCCAGCATTTT. This translates into CASSVRRELEPQHF. Complete variable domain (other parts from reference TRBV2 and TRBJ1-5): EPEVTQTPSHQVTQMGQEVILRCVPISNHLYFYWYRQILGQKVEFLVSFYNNEISEKSEIFDDQFSVERPDGSNFTLKIRSTKLEDSAMYFCASSVRRELEPQHFGDGTRLSIL.

The chain has TRBV28 and TRBJ2-1, with 7 nucleotides matching TRBD2. Per germline, CDR1 MDHEN and CDR2 SYDVKM. There are 17 residues in the CDR3. J was trimmed by 0 bases and V by 3 bases; bases with no gene match: 8. The CDR3 region has the DNA TGTGCCAGCAGTTTCGGGTGGGAGGGAAGCTCCTACAATGAGCAGTTCTTC. Protein sequence: CASSFGWEGSSYNEQFF.

V usage is TRBV27 and J usage is TRBJ2-7; D could derive from TRBD1 or TRBD2 (6 bases each). V gave up 2 bases and J gave up 2 bases, with 19 bases separating them. CDR1 and CDR2 from the germline V gene are MNHEY and SMNVEV (reference sequence). This CDR3 spans 17 amino acids. The CDR3 region is CASSLVPEGGLTYEQYF. In DNA form, the CDR3 reads TGTGCCAGCAGTTTAGTTCCGGAGGGGGGCCTTACCTACGAGCAGTACTTC.

This chain links TRBV18 with TRBJ2-7; no reliable D call. The CDR3 runs to 15 residues. V shed 0 bases and J shed 4 bases, with 13 bases lying between them. Germline V gene lookup returns CDR1 KGHSH and CDR2 LQKENI. CDR3 nucleotides: TGTGCCAGCTCACCACCGCAGGCTCTCCATTACGAGCAGTACTTC. Encoded protein: CASSPPQALHYEQYF.

J is TRBJ1-6 and V is TRBV6-5; D not certain. V was clipped by 2 bases and J by 8 bases, with 10 bases between them. The CDR3 has 14 residues. Germline loops: CDR1 MNHEY, CDR2 SVGAGI. The CDR3 coding sequence is TGTGCCAGCAGTTACAGGGATCGTTATTCACCCCTCCACTTT. Translating gives CASSYRDRYSPLHF.

The V and J genes are TRBV9 and TRBJ2-3; a weak D match, TRBD1 (6 bases). V lost 6 bases to trimming and J lost 1 base, with 6 bases between them. This CDR3 spans 12 amino acids. Germline V CDR1 and CDR2: SGDLS, YYNGEE. DNA of the CDR3: TGTGCCAGCAAGGGGGGCACAGATACGCAGTATTTT. It translates to CASKGGTDTQYF.

The chain employs TRBV24-1 and TRBJ2-1; D could derive from TRBD1 or TRBD2 (5 bases each). Germline assignment: CDR1 KGHDR and CDR2 SFDVKD. The germline V and J ends were trimmed by 5 bases and 7 bases, with 11 bases remaining between them. This CDR3 comprises 13 residues. This CDR3 is CATSGDLGNEQFF. The DNA for the CDR3 is TGTGCCACCAGTGGGGACCTAGGGAATGAGCAGTTCTTC.